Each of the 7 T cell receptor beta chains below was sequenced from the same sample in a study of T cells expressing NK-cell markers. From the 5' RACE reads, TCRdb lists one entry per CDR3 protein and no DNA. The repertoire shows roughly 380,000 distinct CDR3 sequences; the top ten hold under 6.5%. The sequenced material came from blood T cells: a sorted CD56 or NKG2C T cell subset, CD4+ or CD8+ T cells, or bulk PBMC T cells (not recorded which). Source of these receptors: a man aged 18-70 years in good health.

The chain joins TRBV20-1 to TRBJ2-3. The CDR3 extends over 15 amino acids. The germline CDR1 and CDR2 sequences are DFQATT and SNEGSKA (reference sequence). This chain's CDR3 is CSAPKTSTSTDTQYF.

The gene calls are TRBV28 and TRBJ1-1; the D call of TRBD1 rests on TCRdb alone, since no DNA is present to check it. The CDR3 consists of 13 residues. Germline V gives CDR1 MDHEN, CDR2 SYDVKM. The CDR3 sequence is CASSLSGRERAFF. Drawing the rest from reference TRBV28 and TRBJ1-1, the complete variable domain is DVKVTQSSRYLVKRTGEKVFLECVQDMDHENMFWYRQDPGLGLRLIYFSYDVKMKEKGDIPEGYSVSREKKERFSLILESASTNQTSMYLCASSLSGRERAFFGQGTRLTVV.

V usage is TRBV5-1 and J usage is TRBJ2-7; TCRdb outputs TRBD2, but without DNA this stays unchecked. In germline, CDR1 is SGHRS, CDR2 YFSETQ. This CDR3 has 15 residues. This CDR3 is CASSRSGTYSYEQYF.

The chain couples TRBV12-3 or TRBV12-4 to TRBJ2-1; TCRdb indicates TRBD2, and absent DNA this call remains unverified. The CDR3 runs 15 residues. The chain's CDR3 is CASRRLAGGSNEQFF.

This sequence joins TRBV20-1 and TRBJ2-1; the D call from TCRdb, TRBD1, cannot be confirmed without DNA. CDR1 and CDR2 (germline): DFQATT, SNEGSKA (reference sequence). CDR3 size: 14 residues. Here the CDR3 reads CSAGRGTGYNEQFF.

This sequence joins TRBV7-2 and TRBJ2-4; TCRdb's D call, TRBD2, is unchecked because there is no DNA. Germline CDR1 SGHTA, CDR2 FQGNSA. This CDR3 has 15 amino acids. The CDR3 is CASSLFGTRGNIQYF.

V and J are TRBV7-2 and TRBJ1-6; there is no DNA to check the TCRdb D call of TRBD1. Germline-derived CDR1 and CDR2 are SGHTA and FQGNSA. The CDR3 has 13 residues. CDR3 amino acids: CASSLDSFSPLHF.